The 9 T cell receptor beta chains reported below all come from one sample, sequenced in a study of regulatory T cells in long-lasting Graves disease. Libraries of TCR beta came from iRepertoire HTBI primers plus Arm-PCR of CDR3 regions. TCRdb itself ran the multiplex PCR reads through MiXCR, one entry per CDR3 protein. The data hold some 490,000 distinct CDR3 sequences, with 12% observed a single time. Time point indicated: newly diagnosed GD, antithyroid drugs for less than 3 months. From PBMCs, RNA was extracted and then used to make the TCR library. The data also belong to a second study, concerning T cells in Graves' hyperthyroidism and ophthalmopathy.

The sample here was peripheral blood mononuclear cells (PBMCs), taken at new diagnosis, from a patient treated with antithyroid drugs. These TCRs come from a woman under 40 with Graves disease.

On this clonotype: A far larger clone is one nucleotide away, so this likely arose from a read error. This chain joins TRBV2 and TRBJ2-7; D uncertain. Trimming left V 7 bases short and J 7 bases short, with 26 bases between. The CDR3 totals 16 residues. CDR1 and CDR2 (germline): SNHLY, FYNNEI. Here the CDR3 reads CASTLGFSPDLGEQYF. CDR3 DNA: TGTGCCAGCACCCTAGGTTTTTCCCCCGATCTCGGTGAGCAGTACTTC.

The chain has TRBV6-4 and TRBJ1-4; D is perhaps TRBD1 (5 bases). CDR1 and CDR2 from the germline V gene are MRHNA and SNTAGT. This CDR3 is 12 amino acids long. Trimming removed 10 bases from V and 4 bases from J, with 10 bases in between. The CDR3 protein is CATRGNNEKLFF. CDR3 bases: TGTGCCACACGGGGCAATAATGAAAAACTGTTTTTT.

There are many counts of this clonotype. This chain uses TRBV11-3 with TRBJ2-7; 11 nucleotides agree with TRBD2. V lost 5 bases and J lost 5; bases outside the gene matches: 8. Germline V gene lookup returns CDR1 SGHNT and CDR2 YENEEA. This CDR3 is built from 15 residues. The DNA of the CDR3 is TGTGCCAGCAGCCGTATTCTAGCGGGAGGAAACGAGCAGTACTTC. This encodes CASSRILAGGNEQYF. Full variable domain (remainder filled in from reference TRBV11-3 and TRBJ2-7): EAGVVQSPRYKIIEKKQPVAFWCNPISGHNTLYWYLQNLGQGPELLIRYENEEAVDDSQLPKDRFSAERLKGVDSTLKIQPAELGDSAVYLCASSRILAGGNEQYFGPGTRLTVT.

The chain joins TRBV4-1 to TRBJ2-7; D gene uncertain. CDR1 is MGHRA, CDR2 YSYEKL, per germline. V shed 2 bases and J shed 1 base, with 15 bases lying between them. The CDR3 runs 16 residues. The CDR3 sequence is CASSQSPTSLSYEQYF. As DNA, the CDR3 is TGCGCCAGCAGCCAATCCCCCACAAGTTTGTCCTACGAGCAGTACTTC.

This clonotype was counted ten times or more. The chain links TRBV2 to TRBJ1-3; no firm D call. CDR1 SNHLY and CDR2 FYNNEI come from the germline V gene. With 6 bases removed from V and 0 bases from J, the gap between germline ends came to 9 bases. The CDR3 is made up of 14 amino acids. CDR3 sequence (DNA): TGTGCCAGCAGGACGGAAAGCTCTGGAAACACCATATATTTT. Residues: CASRTESSGNTIYF.

This chain connects TRBV6-1 to TRBJ1-1; 9 nucleotides match TRBD1. The CDR3 spans 15 residues. Trimming removed 4 bases from V and 5 bases from J; junction bases left unmatched: 8. Per germline, CDR1 MNHNS and CDR2 SASEGT. CDR3 sequence reads: CASSGSQGARTEAFF. CDR3 DNA sequence: TGTGCCAGCAGTGGCTCACAGGGGGCGCGAACTGAAGCTTTCTTT.

Note on this clonotype: Possible read error: a much larger clone is one base away. The chain couples TRBV27 to TRBJ1-2; 7 bases line up with TRBD1. V was pared by 5 bases and J by 4 bases, with 7 bases of the junction left unmatched. The CDR3 consists of 14 residues. Germline V gene sequence: CDR1 MNHEY, CDR2 SMNVEV (reference sequence). The CDR3 sequence: CASSERQGFYGYTF. The CDR3 nucleotides are TGTGCCAGCAGTGAGCGACAGGGTTTCTATGGCTACACCTTC.

This clonotype was detected ten times or more. The V gene is TRBV5-5, the J gene TRBJ2-3; 12 bases align to TRBD2. CDR1 is SGHKS and CDR2 is YYEKEE in the germline V gene (reference sequence). The CDR3 totals 18 residues. Losses at the gene ends were 4 bases for V and 1 base for J; bases not matched to a gene: 10. CDR3 loop: CASSMRLAGAGGTDTQYF. The CDR3 DNA is TGTGCCAGCAGCATGAGACTAGCGGGAGCGGGTGGCACAGATACGCAGTATTTT.

This clonotype was detected a few times. The gene calls are TRBV15 and TRBJ2-1; 13 positions agree with TRBD2. CDR1 is LNHNV, CDR2 YYDKDF, per germline (reference sequence). V gave up 2 bases and J gave up 8 bases; unmatched junction bases: 3. The CDR3 has 15 amino acids. CDR3 nucleotides: TGTGCCACCAGCAGAACTAGCGGGAGGGGAGATGAGCAGTTCTTC. It specifies CATSRTSGRGDEQFF.